At least ten counts were recorded for the clone carrying this TCR beta chain. The data belong to a study of human T cells and chemical hapten exposure. Study at large: Alopecia universalis, totalis or areata was present in patients who were mostly female.

In the original analysis: From 23,224 to 690,600 TCRs were found per sample, with a median of approximately 96,000. TCRdb called the RACE reads again in MiXCR, with one record for every CDR3 protein. The V and J calls and clone size come from TCRdb's table, not from the authors' own analysis. The table has about 41,000 distinct CDR3 sequences, over 3.5% seen once. Trimming took 3 bases from V and 2 from J; bases not matched to a gene: 6. Germline V gene data show CDR1 as MNHEY and CDR2 as SMNVEV (reference sequence). The CDR3 runs 15 residues. The time point here: patch test 1, 2 weeks after DPC sensitization. Stated treatment: therapeutic diphenylcyclopropenone sensitization with weekly scalp DPC. The authors' total RNA extraction used unfractionated whole blood.

This sequence was found in a man aged 50 to 59 with alopecia areata. Some clones in this sample may be carry-over from other donors' samples. The sample was whole blood, taken in connection with sensitization to the hapten diphenylcyclopropenone (DPC). The V gene is TRBV27, the J gene TRBJ2-5; 7 positions match TRBD1. The DNA of the CDR3 is TGTGCCAGCAGTTTGGGACAGCCTGGTCAAGAGACCCAGTACTTC. Its translation is CASSLGQPGQETQYF.